Presented here are 10 T cell receptor beta chains from one specimen sequenced in a study of control samples from healthy donors and cancer patients. Produced via immunoSEQ multiplex PCR; TCRdb's table is partial and in-frame only. The table has over 150,000 clones, about 91% seen once. Sequencing used blood. The receptors derive from a woman aged 40 to 50 in good health.

The chain is built from TRBV12-3 or TRBV12-4 and TRBJ2-3; D is undetermined. This CDR3 is built from 11 residues. Trimming took 5 bases from V and 5 from J, leaving 5 bases between them. The CDR3 reads CASSARDTQYF. The CDR3 coding sequence is TGTGCCAGCAGTGCCCGAGATACGCAGTATTTT.

This sequence joins TRBV10-1 and TRBJ1-3, with D possibly matching TRBD1 (6 bases). CDR3 length equals 14 residues. The germline gives CDR1 WNHNN, CDR2 SYGVQD (reference sequence). V lost 10 bases, J lost 9 bases, and 22 bases lay in between. CDR3 protein: CANNDRTPLPTIYF. CDR3 sequence (DNA): TGCGCCAATAACGACAGGACCCCACTCCCCACCATATATTTT.

The gene calls are TRBV9 and TRBJ1-2; TRBD1 aligns across 9 bases. Germline CDR1 and CDR2: SGDLS and YYNGEE. The CDR3 has 14 amino acids. The junction had 3 bases not matched to a gene; V was cut back by 1 base and J by 5 bases. CDR3 coding DNA: TGTGCCAGCAGCGTAACAGGGGGCGCATATGGCTACACCTTC. It specifies CASSVTGGAYGYTF.

The chain links TRBV6-5 to TRBJ2-2, with D tentatively TRBD1 (6 bases). Germline loops: CDR1 MNHEY, CDR2 SVGAGI. The CDR3 has 14 residues. V dropped 6 bases and J dropped 9 bases, with 17 bases sitting between them. The DNA for the CDR3 is TGTGCCAGCAGGACGGGGTTTGGGGGCAGGGAGCTGTTTTTT. Encoded protein: CASRTGFGGRELFF.

This rearrangement joins TRBV6-1 to TRBJ1-3, with unresolved D. This CDR3 comprises 13 residues. The germline V gene encodes CDR1 MNHNS and CDR2 SASEGT. Trimming cost V 1 base and J 4 bases, with 5 bases left between them. CDR3 loop: CASSEVAGNTIYF. The CDR3 nucleotides are TGTGCCAGCAGTGAAGTTGCGGGAAACACCATATATTTT.

J is TRBJ2-7 and V is TRBV12-3 or TRBV12-4, with TRBD2 matching 8 bases. V dropped 5 bases and J dropped 5; count of bases not matched to a gene: 5. This CDR3 contains 13 residues. CDR3 DNA sequence: TGTGCCAGCAGTCCACGGGGGGGAGACGAGCAGTACTTC. This codes for CASSPRGGDEQYF.

This clone has a single count. The rearrangement uses TRBV11-2 and TRBJ1-1; D is unresolved. Germline CDR1 reads SGHAT; CDR2 reads FQNNGV. The CDR3 contains 12 residues. V gave up 5 bases and J gave up 3 bases, with 7 bases separating them. The CDR3 DNA reads as TGTGCCAGCAGCACCGTCGACACTGAAGCTTTCTTT. Protein product: CASSTVDTEAFF. Full variable domain (remainder filled in from reference TRBV11-2 and TRBJ1-1): EAGVAQSPRYKIIEKRQSVAFWCNPISGHATLYWYQQILGQGPKLLIQFQNNGVVDDSQLPKDRFSAERLKGVDSTLKIQPAKLEDSAVYLCASSTVDTEAFFGQGTRLTVV.

The rearrangement joins TRBV5-1 to TRBJ2-3, with D hard to call. V was cut by 3 bases and J by 2 bases, with 7 bases left in between. CDR1 and CDR2 from the germline V gene are SGHRS and YFSETQ. The CDR3 is made up of 13 amino acids. The CDR3 is CASSSRVTDTQYF. CDR3 sequence (DNA): TGCGCCAGCAGCTCGCGTGTCACAGATACGCAGTATTTT.

V is TRBV18 and J is TRBJ2-1; 8 nucleotides match TRBD2. Trimming took 6 bases from V and 0 from J; bases not matched to a gene: 13. The CDR3 extends over 18 amino acids. Germline CDR1 and CDR2: KGHSH and LQKENI. The CDR3 nucleotides read TGTGCCAGCTCTCCCCGTGGGCCTAGCGGGTTCTCCTACAATGAGCAGTTCTTC. Protein: CASSPRGPSGFSYNEQFF.

This chain links TRBV10-2 with TRBJ1-6; D possibly corresponds to TRBD1 (6 bases). This CDR3 is 14 amino acids long. The ends were cut back, 9 bases at V and 13 bases at J, with 22 bases in the middle. The V gene's germline CDR1 is WSHSY and CDR2 SAAADI. The DNA of the CDR3 is TGCGCCAGTCAACGAGAGGGGGGAGCTGGGCCCCTCCACTTT. This encodes CASQREGGAGPLHF.